This T cell receptor beta chain stems from a study of shared clonotypes between healthy human individuals. The CDR3 length is 15 residues. Germline values: CDR1 SEHNR, CDR2 FQNEAQ (reference sequence). The V gene lost 5 bases and the J gene lost 0 bases, with 10 bases spanning the gap. Running of the assay took place at deep level. Produced via immunoSEQ multiplex PCR; TCRdb's table is partial and in-frame only. The sample records some 1 million clones, 65% to 75% being singletons. General observations from the study: Clonotypes shared by all four sorted-subset donors had higher generation probabilities than non-shared clonotypes.

The CD4+ fraction was divided into a CD45RA+ naive subset and a CD45RA-negative memory subset. This clone occurred once. Its matching antigen is unknown. Other DNA sequences within the sample encode an identical CDR3. The clonotype comes from a man between 18 and 29 years old in good health. This chain links TRBV7-9 with TRBJ2-2; a weak D match, TRBD1 (6 bases). The sequencing sample was made of memory CD4+ T cells sorted from blood. Subset meaning: CD45RA-negative fraction. Here the CDR3 reads CASSPQGSNTGELFF. CDR3 bases: TGTGCCAGCAGCCCCCAGGGGTCGAACACCGGGGAGCTGTTTTTT.